These 21 T cell receptor beta chains were sequenced from one sample in a study of T cell responses to AZD1222 COVID-19 vaccine. Clones were sequenced by immunoSEQ multiplex PCR, and TCRdb holds only the in-frame ones, with some missing. The repertoire holds fewer than 130,000 clones, with roughly 92% as singletons. The sample was peripheral blood, taken 28 days after the second AZD1222 dose. These receptors came from an adult who received the AZD1222 COVID-19 vaccine.

This sequence joins TRBV5-4 and TRBJ2-7; 10 nucleotides line up with TRBD1. The junction had 12 bases not matched to a gene; V was cut back by 3 bases and J by 6 bases. Germline values: CDR1 SGHNT, CDR2 YYREEE (reference sequence). CDR3 length equals 16 residues. CDR3: CASSSAGQGVAVEQYF. The DNA of the CDR3 is TGTGCCAGCAGCTCTGCCGGACAGGGGGTAGCCGTCGAGCAGTACTTC.

The chain has TRBV5-1 and TRBJ2-5; D call uncertain. The CDR3 length is 14 residues. V lost 0 bases, J lost 4 bases, and 10 bases lay in between. Germline values: CDR1 SGHRS, CDR2 YFSETQ. The CDR3 bases are TGCGCCAGCAGCTTGGCCGCTGGCCCAGAGACCCAGTACTTC. Protein product: CASSLAAGPETQYF.

The V and J genes are TRBV10-3 and TRBJ1-5, with TRBD1 identical over 8 bases. Germline assignment: CDR1 ENHRY and CDR2 SYGVKD. J lost 7 bases, V lost 2 bases, and 1 base had no gene match. There are 13 residues in the CDR3. The CDR3 nucleotides are TGTGCCATCAGTGAGACAGGGGGACAGCCCCAGCATTTT. Residues: CAISETGGQPQHF.

This sequence joins TRBV7-2 and TRBJ2-7; 13 bases match TRBD2. Losses at the gene ends were 5 bases for V and 4 bases for J; bases not matched to a gene: 8. The CDR3 runs 16 residues. Germline V gene lookup returns CDR1 SGHTA and CDR2 FQGNSA. The CDR3 is CASSPKTSGGFYEQYF. The CDR3 nucleotides read TGTGCCAGCAGCCCAAAGACTAGCGGGGGGTTTTACGAGCAGTACTTC.

This chain connects TRBV6-5 to TRBJ1-1; D call uncertain. The CDR3 is 13 residues long. Trimming removed 6 bases from V and 6 bases from J, with 14 bases in between. Germline-derived CDR1 and CDR2 are MNHEY and SVGAGI. CDR3: CASSPGLGAEAFF. The CDR3 nucleotides are TGTGCCAGCAGCCCGGGCCTCGGAGCTGAAGCTTTCTTT.

The chain is built from TRBV6-1 and TRBJ1-2; 7 nucleotides agree with TRBD1. J lost 5 bases, V lost 0 bases, and 6 bases had no gene match. The CDR3 consists of 15 residues. Germline V CDR1 and CDR2: MNHNS, SASEGT. DNA for the CDR3: TGTGCCAGCAGTGAAGCCGGGGCAGGGGGGTATGGCTACACCTTC. It encodes CASSEAGAGGYGYTF.

The chain combines TRBV30 with TRBJ1-2; possible D gene TRBD1, 5 bases. The CDR3 runs 15 residues. Germline V CDR1 and CDR2: GTSNPN, SVGIG (reference sequence). Trimming removed 0 bases from V and 4 bases from J, with 15 bases in between. The CDR3 DNA is TGTGCCTGGAGTGTACCGAGGGGCGGCGGCTATGGCTACACCTTC. Translating gives CAWSVPRGGGYGYTF.

A single count supports this clone. The chain couples TRBV10-3 to TRBJ1-6, with unresolved D. Trimming removed 4 bases at V and 11 bases at J, with 9 bases between. This CDR3 has 12 amino acids. CDR1 is ENHRY, CDR2 SYGVKD, per germline. As DNA, the CDR3 is TGTGCCATCAGTGTGACGTCGGCACCCCTCCACTTT. Translated: CAISVTSAPLHF.

The rearrangement uses TRBV18 and TRBJ2-3; 9 nucleotides line up with TRBD1. The germline CDR1 and CDR2 sequences are KGHSH and LQKENI. This CDR3 is built from 15 residues. The J segment lost 4 bases and the V segment lost 3 bases, leaving 5 bases of the junction unmatched. CDR3 sequence: CASSPPGQGSDTQYF. As DNA, the CDR3 is TGTGCCAGCTCACCCCCGGGACAGGGTTCAGATACGCAGTATTTT.

The chain combines TRBV6-2 or TRBV6-3 with TRBJ1-2; D possibly corresponds to TRBD1 (6 bases). Trimming shortened V by 0 bases and J by 6 bases, and 17 bases separated the two germline ends. This CDR3 has 16 amino acids. Germline CDR1 MNHEY, CDR2 SVGEGT. CDR3 sequence (DNA): TGTGCCAGCAGTTACTCCACTACAGGGACCGGTGATGGCTACACCTTC. Amino acid sequence: CASSYSTTGTGDGYTF.

This chain joins TRBV6-1 and TRBJ2-2; 8 positions match TRBD2. Losses at the gene ends were 4 bases for V and 0 bases for J; bases not matched to a gene: 4. CDR1 and CDR2 (germline): MNHNS, SASEGT. CDR3 length: 16 residues. CDR3 protein: CASSGQRGTNTGELFF. The CDR3 nucleotides read TGTGCCAGCAGTGGCCAGCGGGGGACGAACACCGGGGAGCTGTTTTTT.

The J gene is TRBJ1-4, the V gene TRBV11-2; 10 bases map to TRBD1. CDR1 is SGHAT and CDR2 is FQNNGV in the germline V gene. The J segment lost 10 bases and the V segment lost 2 bases, leaving 7 bases of the junction unmatched. This CDR3 spans 15 amino acids. As DNA, the CDR3 is TGTGCCAGCAGCTTAAGTGGGACAGGGGTTGGAAAACTGTTTTTT. This gives the protein CASSLSGTGVGKLFF.

The V gene is TRBV10-3, the J gene TRBJ2-5; possibly TRBD1 or TRBD2 for D (6 bases each). The CDR3 runs 15 residues. V was clipped by 5 bases and J by 1 base, with 14 bases between them. Germline V gene lookup returns CDR1 ENHRY and CDR2 SYGVKD. CDR3 sequence reads: CAISLAGGGQETQYF. The CDR3 region has the DNA TGTGCCATCAGTCTTGCCGGGGGCGGCCAAGAGACCCAGTACTTC.

This chain uses TRBV2 with TRBJ2-3, with D unclear. The germline V and J ends were trimmed by 4 bases and 3 bases, with 14 bases remaining between them. Germline V gene lookup returns CDR1 SNHLY and CDR2 FYNNEI. The length of the CDR3 is 15 residues. CDR3 loop: CASSGVSSGTDTQYF. DNA for the CDR3: TGTGCCAGCAGTGGGGTTAGCTCCGGAACAGATACGCAGTATTTT.

V is TRBV4-3 and J is TRBJ1-2; TRBD1 matches 7 bases. CDR1 is LGHNA, CDR2 YSLEER, per germline. Trimming cost V 3 bases and J 4 bases; bases outside gene matches: 5. CDR3 size: 14 residues. CDR3: CASSQQQGTYGYTF. As DNA, the CDR3 is TGCGCCAGCAGCCAGCAACAGGGGACCTATGGCTACACCTTC.

For the CDR3, the DNA is TGTGCCAGCAGCTTAGGACCAGGGGGCACTGAAGCTTTCTTT. Translating it yields CASSLGPGGTEAFF. The chain joins TRBV7-2 to TRBJ1-1; 7 positions agree with TRBD1. Germline CDR1 is SGHTA and CDR2 is FQGNSA. With 1 base clipped from V and 4 bases from J, the junction kept 3 bases outside the gene matches. This CDR3 has 14 amino acids.

The J gene is TRBJ2-2, the V gene TRBV29-1; D possibly corresponds to TRBD1 (5 bases). CDR1 is SQVTM, CDR2 ANQGSEA, per germline. The V end was cut by 4 bases, the J end by 0 bases, with 9 bases between. The CDR3 sequence is 14 residues long. The CDR3 region is CSVGQSPNTGELFF. The CDR3, as DNA: TGCAGCGTTGGACAGAGCCCGAACACCGGGGAGCTGTTTTTT.

The chain has TRBV9 and TRBJ1-4; D unclear. V was cut by 4 bases and J by 4 bases, with 11 bases left in between. Looked up from germline, CDR1 is SGDLS and CDR2 is YYNGEE. The CDR3 is 14 residues long. In DNA form, the CDR3 reads TGTGCCAGCAGCCAACAAGGGCATAATGAAAAACTGTTTTTT. It codes for CASSQQGHNEKLFF.

The chain recombines TRBV7-8 with TRBJ2-1, with TRBD2 identical over 12 bases. CDR3 length equals 16 residues. J lost 10 bases, V lost 0 bases, and 7 bases had no gene match. Germline V lookup: CDR1 SGHVS, CDR2 FQNEAQ. The CDR3 loop reads CASSLARLAGGREQFF. The CDR3 DNA reads TGTGCCAGCAGCTTAGCGCGTCTAGCGGGGGGGCGGGAGCAGTTCTTC.

The V and J genes are TRBV6-1 and TRBJ1-3; D unclear. CDR1 and CDR2 (germline): MNHNS, SASEGT. CDR3 length: 14 amino acids. Between the trimmed V and J ends, which lost 3 bases and 0 bases, there was a span of 6 bases. In DNA, the CDR3 is TGTGCCAGCAGTGAGCAGTTCTCTGGAAACACCATATATTTT. Translated: CASSEQFSGNTIYF.

The chain carries TRBV25-1 and TRBJ2-3; 8 bases fit TRBD2. Germline V gives CDR1 MGHDK, CDR2 SYGVNS. The CDR3 consists of 15 residues. J gave up 4 bases and V 2 bases, and 5 bases lay outside the gene matches. The CDR3 loop is CASSESGGESDTQYF. CDR3 in DNA: TGTGCCAGCAGTGAAAGCGGGGGAGAGTCAGATACGCAGTATTTT.